This T cell receptor beta chain was obtained from a study of vaccination and CD4 T cells after COVID-19. CDR1 MNHEY and CDR2 SVGAGI come from the germline V gene. CDR3 size: 17 residues. A word on this clonotype: The antigen is not known. An end of the junction differs from the germline gene, which may be a read error.

Treatment denoted: roughly 11-day PBMC culture with coronavirus spike peptide pools or control peptides (ViraFEST assay). Cultured CD4+ T cell DNA underwent sequencing with the Oncomine TCR Beta short-read assay. Cultured CD4+ T cells yielded the extracted genomic DNA. TCRdb re-analysed the PCR reads in MiXCR, keeping a single row per CDR3 protein. The repertoire holds roughly 20,000 distinct CDR3 sequences, with about 40% as singletons. The V gene is TRBV6-5, the J gene TRBJ2-3, with D tentatively TRBD1 or TRBD2 (5 bases each). This TCR derives from a human donor who had recovered from COVID-19. The sequenced sample was CD4+ T cells from blood, cultured in vitro, obtained before SARS-CoV-2 vaccination. The CDR3 sequence: CAGSYSISAGTTDTQYF. DNA of the CDR3: TGTGCCGGCAGTTACTCGATATCTGCAGGGACCACAGATACGCAGTATTTT.